The rows below give T cell receptor beta chains drawn from one sample of a study of blood T cell repertoires in COVID-19. Sequencing used immunoSEQ multiplex PCR; TCRdb keeps in-frame clones, though not all of them. The sample lists fewer than 650,000 clones, roughly nine tenths occurring once. The material sequenced was peripheral blood. All receptors derive from a woman aged 45-59 years with COVID-19, enrolled during active disease. CDR3s include the opening cysteine and the closing phenylalanine or tryptophan. D genes are given only for firm matches. For some rows the clone size is stated as once, few or many, or as a class when expanded; others skip it.

CASSPGGGWETQYF TGTGCCAGCAGCCCTGGGGGGGGGTGGGAGACCCAGTACTTC TRBJ2-5 NA TRBD2 14 TRBV5-4
CASSEIETGPGGGNTIYF TGTGCCAGCAGTGAAATAGAGACAGGGCCCGGGGGCGGAAACACCATATATTTT TRBJ1-3 NA TRBD1 18 TRBV25-1
CASSDWRGTPDTQYF TGTGCCAGCAGTGATTGGCGGGGGACCCCAGATACGCAGTATTTT TRBJ2-3 NA TRBD2 15 TRBV25-1
CACKRQSNTEAFF TGTGCCTGCAAGAGGCAGTCGAACACTGAAGCTTTCTTT TRBJ1-1 few NA 13 TRBV7-2
CASSGSRDRESPLHF TGTGCCAGCAGCGGCTCCCGGGACAGGGAATCACCCCTCCACTTT TRBJ1-6 few TRBD1 15 TRBV6-5
CAWGAGNQPQHF TGTGCCTGGGGGGCGGGCAATCAGCCCCAGCATTTT TRBJ1-5 NA NA 12 TRBV30
CASSVSTGNNRNEQFF TGCGCCAGCAGTGTCTCTACCGGGAATAATAGGAATGAGCAGTTCTTC TRBJ2-1 NA NA 16 TRBV10-1
CASSERGPGTVNTEAFF TGTGCCAGCAGTGAACGTGGGCCGGGGACAGTCAACACTGAAGCTTTCTTT TRBJ1-1 NA TRBD1 17 TRBV6-1
CASSPGREATEQYF TGTGCCAGCTCACCAGGCAGGGAAGCGACCGAGCAGTACTTC TRBJ2-7 NA NA 14 TRBV18
CASSLSPTSYGYTF TGTGCCAGCAGCCTAAGCCCCACGTCCTATGGCTACACCTTC TRBJ1-2 NA NA 14 TRBV11-2
CASSIPSDRAVDTQYF TGTGCCAGTAGTATCCCGTCGGACAGGGCGGTAGATACGCAGTATTTT TRBJ2-3 NA TRBD1 16 TRBV19
CASSYSIQGSHTEAFF TGTGCCAGCAGTTACTCGATTCAAGGGAGTCACACTGAAGCTTTCTTT TRBJ1-1 NA NA 16 TRBV6-5
CASSLVDGRDEKLFF TGTGCCAGCAGCTTGGTAGACGGTCGGGATGAAAAACTGTTTTTT TRBJ1-4 few NA 15 TRBV5-4
CASSAGIAKNIQYF TGTGCCAGCAGTGCAGGGATAGCCAAAAACATTCAGTACTTC TRBJ2-4 NA NA 14 TRBV25-1
CSASPSLSGYYNEQFF TGCAGTGCTAGTCCCTCCCTAAGCGGATACTACAATGAGCAGTTCTTC TRBJ2-1 NA NA 16 TRBV20-1
CASRIFLRDTYGYTF TGTGCCAGCAGAATATTCCTCCGGGACACCTATGGCTACACCTTC TRBJ1-2 NA NA 15 TRBV2
CASGLGQGLSFF TGTGCTAGTGGTCTCGGACAGGGTCTATCTTTCTTT TRBJ1-1 NA TRBD1 12 TRBV12-5
CASSYSRGLNTEAFF TGTGCCAGCAGTTACTCGCGGGGACTGAACACTGAAGCTTTCTTT TRBJ1-1 NA NA 15 TRBV6-5
CASRFDRDGNQPQHF TGTGCCAGCAGATTTGACAGGGATGGAAATCAGCCCCAGCATTTT TRBJ1-5 NA TRBD1 15 TRBV5-5
CASSMGLYSGNTIYF TGTGCCAGCAGCATGGGACTCTACTCTGGAAACACCATATATTTT TRBJ1-3 once NA 15 TRBV5-8
CASSPGTANTEAFF TGTGCCAGTAGCCCCGGGACAGCGAACACTGAAGCTTTCTTT TRBJ1-1 NA TRBD1 14 TRBV19
CASSLQGAGADTQYF TGCGCCAGCAGCCTGCAGGGGGCTGGTGCAGATACGCAGTATTTT TRBJ2-3 NA TRBD1 15 TRBV4-1
CASTPGANQPQHF TGTGCCAGCACTCCGGGAGCAAATCAGCCCCAGCATTTT TRBJ1-5 NA NA 13 TRBV27
CASSPRTGGVYGYTF TGTGCCAGCAGCCCAAGGACAGGGGGCGTTTATGGCTACACCTTC TRBJ1-2 NA TRBD1 15 TRBV3-1/TRBV3-2
CASREDLGDEQFF TGTGCCAGCAGGGAGGACCTCGGTGATGAGCAGTTCTTC TRBJ2-1 NA NA 13 TRBV11-1
CASSLGQRGYTF TGTGCCAGCAGTTTAGGCCAGCGTGGCTACACCTTC TRBJ1-2 NA NA 12 TRBV12-3/TRBV12-4
CARSPGYTQYF TGTGCCAGAAGCCCGGGGTATACGCAGTATTTT TRBJ2-3 NA NA 11 TRBV5-3
CASSPREDEKLFF TGTGCCAGCTCACCCCGGGAGGATGAAAAACTGTTTTTT TRBJ1-4 NA NA 13 TRBV18
CASSPISTEGYGYTF TGTGCCAGCAGTCCTATTTCAACAGAAGGCTATGGCTACACCTTC TRBJ1-2 NA NA 15 TRBV27
CASSLGPSGGGGYNEQFF TGTGCCAGCAGCTTGGGTCCTTCAGGCGGCGGGGGGTACAATGAGCAGTTCTTC TRBJ2-1 NA TRBD2 18 TRBV5-5
CASSRDGQGANEQYF TGCGCCAGCAGCCGGGACGGACAGGGGGCCAACGAGCAGTACTTC TRBJ2-7 NA TRBD1 15 TRBV4-1
CASSPALTGDGYEQYF TGTGCCAGCTCACCAGCCTTGACAGGGGACGGCTACGAGCAGTACTTC TRBJ2-7 NA TRBD1 16 TRBV18
CATRGVSDEQYF TGTGCCACCCGAGGAGTTTCGGACGAGCAGTACTTC TRBJ2-7 few NA 12 TRBV15
CASCNQRGNEQYF TGCGCCAGCTGCAACCAGCGGGGGAACGAGCAGTACTTC TRBJ2-7 NA TRBD2 13 TRBV5-1
CATGSDRGFSEAFF TGTGCCACCGGATCGGACAGGGGATTTTCTGAAGCTTTCTTT TRBJ1-1 NA TRBD1 14 TRBV28
CASSFSGQPYGYTF TGTGCCAGCAGCTTTTCGGGACAGCCCTATGGCTACACCTTC TRBJ1-2 NA TRBD1 14 TRBV5-6
CASSQVAGGLGYTF TGTGCCAGCAGCCAAGTGGCAGGGGGCCTTGGCTACACCTTC TRBJ1-2 NA TRBD1 14 TRBV3-1/TRBV3-2
CASSFTAAGRYEQYF TGTGCCAGCAGCTTTACGGCGGCGGGCCGCTACGAGCAGTACTTC TRBJ2-7 NA NA 15 TRBV5-6
CASSRLTRETQYF TGTGCCAGCAGCAGACTAACACGAGAGACCCAGTACTTC TRBJ2-5 NA NA 13 TRBV9
CASSFGVDQPQHF TGTGCCAGCAGCTTCGGGGTGGATCAGCCCCAGCATTTT TRBJ1-5 NA NA 13 TRBV7-9
CASSPQRDPGTDTQYF TGTGCCAGCAGCCCTCAGCGGGATCCCGGCACAGATACGCAGTATTTT TRBJ2-3 NA TRBD2 16 TRBV9
CASSDLRSGNTIYF TGTGCCAGCAGTGATCTCCGCTCTGGAAACACCATATATTTT TRBJ1-3 NA NA 14 TRBV6-1
CASSLREASLNQPQHF TGTGCCAGTAGTCTACGGGAGGCCAGTTTAAATCAGCCCCAGCATTTT TRBJ1-5 few NA 16 TRBV19
CASSLFRGTDTQYF TGTGCCAGCAGTTTGTTTAGAGGGACAGATACGCAGTATTTT TRBJ2-3 NA NA 14 TRBV27
CATRAGMNSGNTIYF TGTGCCACCAGGGCAGGAATGAACTCTGGAAACACCATATATTTT TRBJ1-3 NA NA 15 TRBV6-5
CASSESEAIYTQYF TGTGCCAGCAGTGAGTCCGAGGCAATTTATACGCAGTATTTT TRBJ2-3 once NA 14 TRBV2
CASSRTGRHGYTF TGTGCCAGCAGTCGGACAGGGAGACATGGCTACACCTTC TRBJ1-2 NA TRBD1 13 TRBV6-5
CSVVQGARYGYTF TGCAGCGTGGTACAGGGGGCACGGTATGGCTACACCTTC TRBJ1-2 NA TRBD1 13 TRBV29-1
CASSYPGTPSYEQYF TGTGCCAGCAGTTATCCCGGGACACCTTCTTACGAGCAGTACTTC TRBJ2-7 NA NA 15 TRBV6-6
CASSFGPRTEAFF TGTGCCAGCAGCTTTGGGCCCCGGACTGAAGCTTTCTTT TRBJ1-1 NA NA 13 TRBV7-8
CASNPEEGRVLGKLFF TGTGCCAGCAACCCCGAGGAGGGCAGGGTGTTGGGGAAACTGTTTTTT TRBJ1-4 NA NA 16 TRBV28
CAFDRLSYEQYF TGTGCCTTTGACAGGTTATCCTACGAGCAGTACTTC TRBJ2-7 NA NA 12 TRBV30